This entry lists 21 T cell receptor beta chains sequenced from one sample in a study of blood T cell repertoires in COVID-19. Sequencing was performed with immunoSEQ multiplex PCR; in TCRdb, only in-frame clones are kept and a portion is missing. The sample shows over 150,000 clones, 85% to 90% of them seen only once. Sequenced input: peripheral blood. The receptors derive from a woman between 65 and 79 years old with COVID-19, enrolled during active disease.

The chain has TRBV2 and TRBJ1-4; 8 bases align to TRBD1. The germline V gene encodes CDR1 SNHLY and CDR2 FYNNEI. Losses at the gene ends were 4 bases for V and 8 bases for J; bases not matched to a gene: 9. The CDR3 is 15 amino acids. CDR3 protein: CASSGTGFIGEKLFF. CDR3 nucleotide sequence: TGTGCCAGCAGTGGGACAGGGTTTATCGGGGAAAAACTGTTTTTT.

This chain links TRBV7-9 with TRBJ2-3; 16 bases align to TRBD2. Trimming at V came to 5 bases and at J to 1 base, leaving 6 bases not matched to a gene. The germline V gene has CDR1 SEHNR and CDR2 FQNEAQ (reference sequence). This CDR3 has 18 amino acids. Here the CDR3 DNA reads TGTGCCAGCAGCAGGGGACTAGCGGGGGGGCGTGGCACAGATACGCAGTATTTT. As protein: CASSRGLAGGRGTDTQYF.

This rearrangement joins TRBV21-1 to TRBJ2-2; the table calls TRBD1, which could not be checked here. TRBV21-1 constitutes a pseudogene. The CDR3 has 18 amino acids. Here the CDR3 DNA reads TGTGCCAGCAGCAAAGCGAGGGACAGGGATGGTGTCACCGGGGAGCTGTTTTTT. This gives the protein CASSKARDRDGVTGELFF.

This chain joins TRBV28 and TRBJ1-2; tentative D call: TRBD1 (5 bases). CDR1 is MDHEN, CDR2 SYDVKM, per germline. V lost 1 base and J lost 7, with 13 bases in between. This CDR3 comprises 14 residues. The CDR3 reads CASSLSGGRGGYTF. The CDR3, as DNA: TGTGCCAGCAGTTTATCGGGGGGACGGGGTGGCTACACCTTC.

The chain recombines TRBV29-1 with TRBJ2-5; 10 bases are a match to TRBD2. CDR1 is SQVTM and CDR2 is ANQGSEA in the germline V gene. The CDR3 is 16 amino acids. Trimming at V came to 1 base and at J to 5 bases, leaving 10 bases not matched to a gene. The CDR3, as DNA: TGCAGCGTTGAAGGGGGTTCACTAGCGGGGTTGGAGACCCAGTACTTC. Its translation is CSVEGGSLAGLETQYF.

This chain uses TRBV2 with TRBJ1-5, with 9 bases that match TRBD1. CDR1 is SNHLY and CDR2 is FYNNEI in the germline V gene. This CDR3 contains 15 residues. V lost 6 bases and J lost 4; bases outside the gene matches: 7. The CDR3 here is CASRPGQGRNQPQHF. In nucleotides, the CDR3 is TGTGCCAGCAGGCCGGGACAGGGAAGGAATCAGCCCCAGCATTTT.

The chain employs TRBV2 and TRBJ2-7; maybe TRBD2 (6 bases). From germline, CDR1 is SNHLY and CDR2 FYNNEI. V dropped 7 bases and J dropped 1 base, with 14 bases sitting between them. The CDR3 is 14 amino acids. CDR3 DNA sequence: TGTGCCAGCACCTATGGAGGGGTTTCCTACGAGCAGTACTTC. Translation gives CASTYGGVSYEQYF.

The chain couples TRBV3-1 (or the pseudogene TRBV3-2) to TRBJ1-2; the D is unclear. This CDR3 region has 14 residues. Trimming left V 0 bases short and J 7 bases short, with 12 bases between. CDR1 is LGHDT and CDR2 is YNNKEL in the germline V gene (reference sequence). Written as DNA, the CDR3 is TGTGCCAGCAGCCAAGAGGTCTCCATAGTTGGCTACACCTTC. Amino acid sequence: CASSQEVSIVGYTF.

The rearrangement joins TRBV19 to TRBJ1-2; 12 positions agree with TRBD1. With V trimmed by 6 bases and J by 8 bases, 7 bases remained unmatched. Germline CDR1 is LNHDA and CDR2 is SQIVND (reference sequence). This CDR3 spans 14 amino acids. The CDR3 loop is CASSWDRGPWGYTF. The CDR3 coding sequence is TGTGCCAGTAGCTGGGACAGGGGGCCGTGGGGCTACACCTTC.

The DNA for the CDR3 is TGTGCCAGCACCCCTACCCCACAGGGGAATGAAAAACTGTTTTTT. Amino acid sequence: CASTPTPQGNEKLFF. V usage is TRBV19 and J usage is TRBJ1-4; 7 bases match TRBD1. This CDR3 has 15 residues. CDR1 is LNHDA and CDR2 is SQIVND in the germline V gene (reference sequence). V lost 9 bases to trimming and J lost 5 bases; unmatched junction nucleotides: 12.

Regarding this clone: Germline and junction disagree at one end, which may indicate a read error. CDR3 bases: TGCAGTGCTGGGAACCGGGGTCTCTTC. Protein sequence: CSAGNRGLF. The genes are TRBV20-1 and TRBJ1-2; no reliable D call. This CDR3 has 9 residues. Germline CDR1 and CDR2: DFQATT and SNEGSKA (reference sequence).

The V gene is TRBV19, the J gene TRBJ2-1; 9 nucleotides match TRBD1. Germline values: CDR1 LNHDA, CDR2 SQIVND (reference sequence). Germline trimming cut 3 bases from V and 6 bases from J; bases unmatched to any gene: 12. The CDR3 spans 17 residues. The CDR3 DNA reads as TGTGCCAGTAGTATTCGAACGGGACAGGGTGTCTCCAATGAGCAGTTCTTC. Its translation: CASSIRTGQGVSNEQFF.

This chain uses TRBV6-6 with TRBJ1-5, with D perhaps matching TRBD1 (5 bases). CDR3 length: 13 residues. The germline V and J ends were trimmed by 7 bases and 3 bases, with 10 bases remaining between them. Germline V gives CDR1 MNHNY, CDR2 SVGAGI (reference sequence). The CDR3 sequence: CASTGQINQPQHF. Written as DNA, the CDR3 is TGTGCCAGCACCGGACAAATCAATCAGCCCCAGCATTTT.

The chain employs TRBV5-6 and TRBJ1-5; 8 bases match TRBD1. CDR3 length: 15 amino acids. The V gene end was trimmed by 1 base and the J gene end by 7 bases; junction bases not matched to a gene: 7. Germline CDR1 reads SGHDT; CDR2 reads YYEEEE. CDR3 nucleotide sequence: TGTGCCAGCAGCTTGCAGGGGGCTGCTGGGCAGCCCCAGCATTTT. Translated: CASSLQGAAGQPQHF.

The CDR3: CAISESRERGYTF. The CDR3 coding sequence is TGTGCCATCAGTGAGTCGAGAGAGCGGGGCTACACCTTC. The chain recombines TRBV10-3 with TRBJ1-2; D unresolved. V shed 0 bases and J shed 8 bases, with 10 bases lying between them. CDR1 is ENHRY and CDR2 is SYGVKD in the germline V gene. This CDR3 has 13 residues.

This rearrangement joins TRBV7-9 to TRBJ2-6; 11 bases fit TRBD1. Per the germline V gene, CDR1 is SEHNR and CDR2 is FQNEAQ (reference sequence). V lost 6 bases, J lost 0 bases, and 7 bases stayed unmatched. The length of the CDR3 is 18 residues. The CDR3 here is CASRPGQGAGSGANVLTF. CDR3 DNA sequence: TGTGCCAGCAGACCCGGACAGGGGGCCGGCTCTGGGGCCAACGTCCTGACTTTC.

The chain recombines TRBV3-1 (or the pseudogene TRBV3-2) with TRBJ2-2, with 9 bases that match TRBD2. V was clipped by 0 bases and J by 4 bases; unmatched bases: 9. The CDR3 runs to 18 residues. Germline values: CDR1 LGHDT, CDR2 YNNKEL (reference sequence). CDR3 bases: TGTGCCAGCAGCCAAGATTTTGGGCGGGGGGGCCCCACCGGGGAGCTGTTTTTT. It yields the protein CASSQDFGRGGPTGELFF.

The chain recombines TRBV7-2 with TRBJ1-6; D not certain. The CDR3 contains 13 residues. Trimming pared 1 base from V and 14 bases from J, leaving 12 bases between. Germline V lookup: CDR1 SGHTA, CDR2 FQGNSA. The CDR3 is CASSLDSLRALHF. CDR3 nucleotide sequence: TGTGCCAGCAGCTTAGATAGCCTCAGAGCCCTCCACTTT.

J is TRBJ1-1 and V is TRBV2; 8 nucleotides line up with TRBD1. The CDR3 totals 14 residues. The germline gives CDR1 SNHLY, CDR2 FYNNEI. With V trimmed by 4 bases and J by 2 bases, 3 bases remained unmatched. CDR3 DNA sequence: TGTGCCAGCAGTGTCACAGGGGGAAACACTGAAGCTTTCTTT. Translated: CASSVTGGNTEAFF.

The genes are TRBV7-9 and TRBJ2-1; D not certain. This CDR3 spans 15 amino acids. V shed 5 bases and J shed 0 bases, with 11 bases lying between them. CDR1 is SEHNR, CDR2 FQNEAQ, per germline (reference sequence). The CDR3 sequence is CASSPSVISYNEQFF. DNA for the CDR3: TGTGCCAGCAGCCCCAGCGTAATCTCCTACAATGAGCAGTTCTTC.

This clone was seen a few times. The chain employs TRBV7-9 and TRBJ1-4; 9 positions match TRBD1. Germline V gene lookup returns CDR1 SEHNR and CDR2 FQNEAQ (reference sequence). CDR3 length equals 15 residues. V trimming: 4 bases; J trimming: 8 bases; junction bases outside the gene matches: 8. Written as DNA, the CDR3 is TGTGCCAGCAGCTCCTGGACAGGGGCGGGAGAAAAACTGTTTTTT. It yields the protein CASSSWTGAGEKLFF.